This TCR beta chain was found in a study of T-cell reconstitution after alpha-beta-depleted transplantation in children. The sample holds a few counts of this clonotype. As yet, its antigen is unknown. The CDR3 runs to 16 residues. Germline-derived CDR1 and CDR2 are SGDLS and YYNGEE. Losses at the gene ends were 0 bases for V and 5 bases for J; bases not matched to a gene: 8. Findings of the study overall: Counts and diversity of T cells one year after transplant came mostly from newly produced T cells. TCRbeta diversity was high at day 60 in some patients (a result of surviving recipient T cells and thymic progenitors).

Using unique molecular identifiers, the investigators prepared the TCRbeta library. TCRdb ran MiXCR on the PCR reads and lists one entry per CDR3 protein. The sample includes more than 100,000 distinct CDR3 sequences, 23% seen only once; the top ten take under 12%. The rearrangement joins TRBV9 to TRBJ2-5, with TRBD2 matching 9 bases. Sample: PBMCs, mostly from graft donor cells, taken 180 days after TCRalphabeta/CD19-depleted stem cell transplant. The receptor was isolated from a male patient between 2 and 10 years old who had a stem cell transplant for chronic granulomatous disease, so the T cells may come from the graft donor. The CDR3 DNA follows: TGTGCCAGCAGCGTAGTCGCAGCGGGAGGTCAGGAGACCCAGTACTTC. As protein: CASSVVAAGGQETQYF. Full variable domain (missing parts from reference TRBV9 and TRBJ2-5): DSGVTQTPKHLITATGQRVTLRCSPRSGDLSVYWYQQSLDQGLQFLIQYYNGEERAKGNILERFSAQQFPDLHSELNLSSLELGDSALYFCASSVVAAGGQETQYFGPGTRLLVL.